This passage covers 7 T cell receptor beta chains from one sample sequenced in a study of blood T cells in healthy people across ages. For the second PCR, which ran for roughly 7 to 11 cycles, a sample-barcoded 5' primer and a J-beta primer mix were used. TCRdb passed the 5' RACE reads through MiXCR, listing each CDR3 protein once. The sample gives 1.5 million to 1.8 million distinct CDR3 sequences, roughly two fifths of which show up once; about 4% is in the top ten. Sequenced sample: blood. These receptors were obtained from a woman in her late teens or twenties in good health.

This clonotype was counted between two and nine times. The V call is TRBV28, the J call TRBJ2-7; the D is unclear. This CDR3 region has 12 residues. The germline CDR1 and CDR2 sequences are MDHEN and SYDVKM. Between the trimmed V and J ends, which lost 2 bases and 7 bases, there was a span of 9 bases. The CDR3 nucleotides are TGTGCCAGCAGTTTAGCCAACAATGAGCAGTACTTC. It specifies CASSLANNEQYF.

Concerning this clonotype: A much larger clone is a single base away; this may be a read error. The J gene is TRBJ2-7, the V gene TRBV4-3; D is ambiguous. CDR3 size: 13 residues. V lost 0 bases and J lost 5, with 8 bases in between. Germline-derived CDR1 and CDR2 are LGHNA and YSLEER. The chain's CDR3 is CASSQDEGDEQYF. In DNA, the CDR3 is TGCGCCAGCAGCCAAGATGAAGGCGACGAGCAGTACTTC.

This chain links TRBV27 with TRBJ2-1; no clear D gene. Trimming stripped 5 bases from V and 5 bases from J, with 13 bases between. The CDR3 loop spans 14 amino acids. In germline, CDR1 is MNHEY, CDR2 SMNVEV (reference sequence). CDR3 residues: CASSPDFVDNEQFF. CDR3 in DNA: TGTGCCAGCAGTCCGGATTTTGTTGACAATGAGCAGTTCTTC.

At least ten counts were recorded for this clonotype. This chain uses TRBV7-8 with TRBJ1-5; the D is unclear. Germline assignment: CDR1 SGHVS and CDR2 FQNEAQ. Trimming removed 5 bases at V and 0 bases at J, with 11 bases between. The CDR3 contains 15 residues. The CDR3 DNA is TGTGCCAGCAGCCTACAAGAGAGTAGCAATCAGCCCCAGCATTTT. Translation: CASSLQESSNQPQHF.

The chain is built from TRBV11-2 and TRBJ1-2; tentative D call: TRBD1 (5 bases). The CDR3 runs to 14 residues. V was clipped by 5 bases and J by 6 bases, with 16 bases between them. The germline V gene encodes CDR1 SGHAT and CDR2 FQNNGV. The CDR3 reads CASSGRVKSDGYTF. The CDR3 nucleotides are TGTGCCAGCAGCGGCAGGGTTAAGTCTGATGGCTACACCTTC.

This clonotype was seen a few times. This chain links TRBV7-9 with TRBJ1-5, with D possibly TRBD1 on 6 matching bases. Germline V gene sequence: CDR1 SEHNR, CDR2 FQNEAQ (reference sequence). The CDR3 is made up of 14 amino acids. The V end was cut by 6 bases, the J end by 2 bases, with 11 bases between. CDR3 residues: CASRQSGGNQPQHF. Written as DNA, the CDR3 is TGTGCCAGCAGACAATCAGGGGGCAATCAGCCCCAGCATTTT.

The CDR3 bases are TGTGCCACCAGCAGAGATAGTTACTACGAGCAGTACTTC. Translating gives CATSRDSYYEQYF. This chain connects TRBV15 to TRBJ2-7; D ambiguous. The germline V gene has CDR1 LNHNV and CDR2 YYDKDF (reference sequence). V was pared by 0 bases and J by 3 bases, with 6 bases between. CDR3 length equals 13 residues.